This TCR beta chain was sequenced in a study of beta chain features in type 1 diabetes. Findings and caveats of the study: Patients with type 1 diabetes carried fewer insertions and had more deletions at their VDJ junctions. Researchers reported that naive, central memory and Treg TCRB repertoires appeared more similar in patients than in healthy donors. Shortening of TCRB CDR3s, moderate but significant, appeared in all four CD4+ subsets of Type 1 diabetes patients. Here, the possible influence of HLA type (on TCRB rearrangement) remained unresolved.

The CDR3 loop spans 14 amino acids. The V end lost 0 bases, the J end lost 4 bases, and 6 bases lay between the germline ends. In germline, CDR1 is LNHNV, CDR2 YYDKDF (reference sequence). A heparinised blood draw that averaged roughly 100 mL was obtained once from each donor. This clone has just a few counts. Antigen: not known. What was sequenced were expressed TCRB transcripts, since all of the isolated RNA had been reverse transcribed. Repertoires were generated with immunoSEQ multiplex PCR, while TCRdb's copy carries only in-frame clones and drops some. The sample records under 200,000 clones, 7.5% to 9.5% being singletons.

The sample taken for sequencing was central memory CD4+ T cells from blood. The sequence was collected from a woman aged 18-29 years with type 1 diabetes. This sequence joins TRBV15 and TRBJ2-2; D is ambiguous. The DNA for the CDR3 is TGTGCCACCAGCAGAGAGCAGGTCACCGGGGAGCTGTTTTTT. Its translation: CATSREQVTGELFF.